This T cell receptor (beta chain) was retrieved from a study of T cell responses to AZD1222 COVID-19 vaccine. Looking at the study overall: Recipients boosted at about 4 weeks or about 12 weeks are pooled. Study results and caveats: Most donors were white British, females outnumbered males, and clonal diversity was possibly underestimated.

The CDR3 has 16 residues. From germline, CDR1 is MDHEN and CDR2 SYDVKM. Trimming left V 3 bases short and J 1 base short, with 15 bases between. Concerning this clone itself: Its antigen is as yet unknown.

Sequenced by immunoSEQ multiplex PCR; TCRdb stores in-frame clones only, minus some. The table has some 150,000 clones, more than 70% seen once. The receptor comes from an adult in good health. This rearrangement joins TRBV28 to TRBJ1-2, with D perhaps matching TRBD1 (6 bases). Sequences were derived from peripheral blood, sampled on day 0 of AZD1222 vaccination. In nucleotides, the CDR3 is TGTGCCAGCAGTTTCTCGACAGGTGCGTTTAACTATGGCTACACCTTC. It specifies CASSFSTGAFNYGYTF.